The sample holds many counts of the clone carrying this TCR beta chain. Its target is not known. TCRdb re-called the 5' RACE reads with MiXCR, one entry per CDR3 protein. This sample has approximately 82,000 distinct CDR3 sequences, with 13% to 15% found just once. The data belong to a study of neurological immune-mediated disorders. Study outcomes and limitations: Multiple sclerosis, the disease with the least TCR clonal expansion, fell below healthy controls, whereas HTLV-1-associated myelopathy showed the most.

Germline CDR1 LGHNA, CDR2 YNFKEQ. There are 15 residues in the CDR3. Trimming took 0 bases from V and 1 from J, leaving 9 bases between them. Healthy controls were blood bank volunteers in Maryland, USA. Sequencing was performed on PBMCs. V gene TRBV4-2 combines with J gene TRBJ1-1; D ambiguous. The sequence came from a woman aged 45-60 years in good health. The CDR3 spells CASSQDLSGNTEAFF. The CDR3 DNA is TGTGCCAGCAGCCAAGATTTATCCGGGAACACTGAAGCTTTCTTT.